Reported below is one T cell receptor beta chain. Its antigen is as yet unknown. Germline and genes here are mouse. The read terminates 1 residue before the CDR3 end, so the remaining end is supplied by the germline J gene. The data belong to a study of tissue T cells after allogeneic stem cell transplantation. The protocol was immunoSEQ multiplex PCR, while the TCRdb copy is restricted to in-frame clones and leaves out a portion. Found here are about 11,000 clones, 30% to 40% of them singletons; the top ten hold 1.5% to 2%. Study-wide results and limits: Blood and spleen captured only part of the tissue TCR repertoire. Some tissue clones might be persisting host cells; their alloreactivity or antigen specificity was not determined. Motif-based clustering found tissue-specific repertoire signatures shared across patients, though few clones were shared.

The ends lost 4 bases at V and 5 bases at J; junction bases unmatched: 2. The length of the CDR3 is 13 residues. Germline-derived CDR1 and CDR2 are SGHSA and FRNQAP. Documented time point: mouse harvest day 7 after allogeneic transplant. Each mouse received 10^7 T-cell-depleted marrow cells plus 10^6 splenic CD5+ T cells by tail vein. The chain links TRBV16 to TRBJ1-1; 9 bases are a match to TRBD1. Sequencing input: skin. The sequence derives from a female BALB/c mouse given C57BL/6 T cells with graft-versus-host disease after an allogeneic hematopoietic cell transplant. The CDR3 spells CASSSGQGTEVFF. The sequenced CDR3 bases are TGTGCAAGCAGCTCGGGACAGGGAACAGAAGTCTTC. The complete variable domain, with remaining parts taken from reference TRBV16 and TRBJ1-1, reads NAGVIQTPRHKVTGKGQEATLWCEPISGHSAVFWYRQTIVQGLEFLTYFRNQAPIDDSGMPKERFSAQMPNQSHSTLKIQSTQPQDSAVYLCASSSGQGTEVFFGKGTRLTVV.